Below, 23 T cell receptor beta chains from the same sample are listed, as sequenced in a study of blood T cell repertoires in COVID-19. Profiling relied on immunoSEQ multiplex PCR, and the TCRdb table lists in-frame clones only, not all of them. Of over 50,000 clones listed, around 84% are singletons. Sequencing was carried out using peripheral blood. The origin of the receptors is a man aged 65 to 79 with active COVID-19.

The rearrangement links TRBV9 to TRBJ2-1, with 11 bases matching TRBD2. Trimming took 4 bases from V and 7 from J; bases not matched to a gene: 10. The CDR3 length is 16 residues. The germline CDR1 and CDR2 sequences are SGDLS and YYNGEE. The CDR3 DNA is TGTGCCAGCAGCATAGGACTAGCGGGCGGTAGAAATGAGCAGTTCTTC. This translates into CASSIGLAGGRNEQFF.

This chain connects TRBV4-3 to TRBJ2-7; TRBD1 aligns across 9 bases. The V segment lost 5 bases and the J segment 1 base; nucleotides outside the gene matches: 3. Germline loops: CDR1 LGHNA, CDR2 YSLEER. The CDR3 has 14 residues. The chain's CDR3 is CASSKGTGSYEQYF. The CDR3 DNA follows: TGCGCCAGCAGCAAAGGGACAGGGTCCTACGAGCAGTACTTC.

The CDR3 DNA sequence: TGTGCCAGTAGTATCGGGACCCGGGACAAGATCTCCTACGAGCAGTACTTC. This gives the protein CASSIGTRDKISYEQYF. This chain joins TRBV19 and TRBJ2-7; D might be TRBD1 (6 bases). V was trimmed by 3 bases and J by 0 bases, leaving 18 bases between them. This CDR3 region has 17 residues. CDR1 and CDR2 from the germline V gene are LNHDA and SQIVND (reference sequence).

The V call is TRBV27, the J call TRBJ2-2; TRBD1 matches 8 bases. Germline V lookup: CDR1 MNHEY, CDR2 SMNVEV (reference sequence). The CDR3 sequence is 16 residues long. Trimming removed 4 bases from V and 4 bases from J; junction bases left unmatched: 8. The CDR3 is CASSSPQGASTGELFF. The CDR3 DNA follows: TGTGCCAGCAGTTCCCCCCAGGGGGCATCCACCGGGGAGCTGTTTTTT.

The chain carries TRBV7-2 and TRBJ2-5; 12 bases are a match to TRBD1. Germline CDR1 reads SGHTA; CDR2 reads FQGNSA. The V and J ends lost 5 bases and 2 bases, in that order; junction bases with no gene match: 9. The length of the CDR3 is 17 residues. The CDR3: CASSPRDRGLPQETQYF. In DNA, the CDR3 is TGTGCCAGCAGCCCCCGGGACAGGGGGCTCCCGCAAGAGACCCAGTACTTC.

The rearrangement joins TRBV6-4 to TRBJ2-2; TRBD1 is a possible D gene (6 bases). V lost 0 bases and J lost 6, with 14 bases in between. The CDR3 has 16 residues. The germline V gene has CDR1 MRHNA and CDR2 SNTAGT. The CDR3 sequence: CASSDSGTGMSGELFF. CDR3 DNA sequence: TGTGCCAGCAGTGACTCGGGCACAGGGATGTCCGGGGAGCTGTTTTTT.

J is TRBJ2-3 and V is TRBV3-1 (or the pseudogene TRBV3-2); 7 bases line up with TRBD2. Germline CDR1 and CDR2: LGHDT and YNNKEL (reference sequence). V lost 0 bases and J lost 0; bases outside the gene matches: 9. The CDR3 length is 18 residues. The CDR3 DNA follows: TGTGCCAGCAGCCAAGATCTTGGGCTAGCGGCTAGCACAGATACGCAGTATTTT. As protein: CASSQDLGLAASTDTQYF.

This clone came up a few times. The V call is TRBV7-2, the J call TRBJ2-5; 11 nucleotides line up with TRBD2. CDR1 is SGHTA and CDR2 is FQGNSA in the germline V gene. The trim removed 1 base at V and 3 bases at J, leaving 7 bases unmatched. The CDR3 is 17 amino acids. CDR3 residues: CASSLGPGLAVKETQYF. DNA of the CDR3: TGTGCCAGCAGCTTAGGACCGGGACTAGCGGTCAAAGAGACCCAGTACTTC. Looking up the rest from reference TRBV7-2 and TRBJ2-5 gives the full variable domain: GAGVSQSPSNKVTEKGKDVELRCDPISGHTALYWYRQSLGQGLEFLIYFQGNSAPDKSGLPSDRFSAERTGGSVSTLTIQRTQQEDSAVYLCASSLGPGLAVKETQYFGPGTRLLVL.

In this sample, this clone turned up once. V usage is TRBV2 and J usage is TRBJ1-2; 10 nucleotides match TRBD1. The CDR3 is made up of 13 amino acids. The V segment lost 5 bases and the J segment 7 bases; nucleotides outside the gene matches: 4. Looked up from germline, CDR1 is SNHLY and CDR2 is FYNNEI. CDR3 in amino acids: CASSFRTGGGYTF. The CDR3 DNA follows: TGTGCCAGCAGTTTTAGGACAGGGGGTGGCTACACCTTC.

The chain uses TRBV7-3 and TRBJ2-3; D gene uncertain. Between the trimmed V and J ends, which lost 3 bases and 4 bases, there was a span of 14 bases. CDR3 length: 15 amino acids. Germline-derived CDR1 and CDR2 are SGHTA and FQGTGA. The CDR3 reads CASSFRASLSDTQYF. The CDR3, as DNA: TGTGCCAGCAGCTTCCGAGCTTCCCTATCAGATACGCAGTATTTT.

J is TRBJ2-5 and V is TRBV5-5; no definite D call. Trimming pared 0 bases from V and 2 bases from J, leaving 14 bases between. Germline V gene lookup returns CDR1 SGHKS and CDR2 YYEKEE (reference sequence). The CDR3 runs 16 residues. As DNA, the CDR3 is TGTGCCAGCAGCTTGGATCGGGTCGACCGACAAGAGACCCAGTACTTC. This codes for CASSLDRVDRQETQYF.

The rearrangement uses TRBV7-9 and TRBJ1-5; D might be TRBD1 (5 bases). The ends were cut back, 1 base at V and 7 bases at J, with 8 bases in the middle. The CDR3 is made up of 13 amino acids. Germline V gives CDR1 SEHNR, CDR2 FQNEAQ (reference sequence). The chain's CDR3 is CASSLDPGQPQHF. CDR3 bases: TGTGCCAGCAGCTTAGACCCAGGGCAGCCCCAGCATTTT.

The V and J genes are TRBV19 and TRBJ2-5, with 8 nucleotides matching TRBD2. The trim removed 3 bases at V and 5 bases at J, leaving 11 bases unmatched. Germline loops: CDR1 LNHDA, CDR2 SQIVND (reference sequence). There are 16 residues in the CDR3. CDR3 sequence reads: CASSIQGLGFRETQYF. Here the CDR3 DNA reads TGTGCCAGTAGTATCCAGGGACTAGGGTTCCGGGAGACCCAGTACTTC.

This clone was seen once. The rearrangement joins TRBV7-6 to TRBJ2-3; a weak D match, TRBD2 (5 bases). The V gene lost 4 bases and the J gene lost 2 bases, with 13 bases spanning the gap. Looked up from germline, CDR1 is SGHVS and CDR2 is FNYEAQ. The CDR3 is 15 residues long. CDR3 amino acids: CASSSLAGDTDTQYF. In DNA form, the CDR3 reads TGTGCCAGCAGCTCACTCGCCGGGGACACAGATACGCAGTATTTT.

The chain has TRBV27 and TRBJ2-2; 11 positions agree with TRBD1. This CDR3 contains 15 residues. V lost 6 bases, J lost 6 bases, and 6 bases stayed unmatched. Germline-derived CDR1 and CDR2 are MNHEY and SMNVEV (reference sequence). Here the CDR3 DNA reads TGTGCCAGCAGATGGACAGGGGGCTCCTCCGGGGAGCTGTTTTTT. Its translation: CASRWTGGSSGELFF.

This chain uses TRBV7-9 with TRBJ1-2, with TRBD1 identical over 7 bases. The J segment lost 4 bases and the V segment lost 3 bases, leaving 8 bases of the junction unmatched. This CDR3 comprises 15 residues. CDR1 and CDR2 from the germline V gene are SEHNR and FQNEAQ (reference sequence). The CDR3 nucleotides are TGTGCCAGCAGCTTGGTCCCGGGACAGACCTATGGCTACACCTTC. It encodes CASSLVPGQTYGYTF. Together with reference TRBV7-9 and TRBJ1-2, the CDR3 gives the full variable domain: DTGVSQNPRHKITKRGQNVTFRCDPISEHNRLYWYRQTLGQGPEFLTYFQNEAQLEKSRLLSDRFSAERPKGSFSTLEIQRTEQGDSAMYLCASSLVPGQTYGYTFGSGTRLTVV.

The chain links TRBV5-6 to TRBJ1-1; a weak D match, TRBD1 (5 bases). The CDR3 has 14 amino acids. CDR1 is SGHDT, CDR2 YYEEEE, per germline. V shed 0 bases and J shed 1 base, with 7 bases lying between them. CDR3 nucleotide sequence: TGTGCCAGCAGCTTGGGTGGGGCGAACACTGAAGCTTTCTTT. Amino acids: CASSLGGANTEAFF.

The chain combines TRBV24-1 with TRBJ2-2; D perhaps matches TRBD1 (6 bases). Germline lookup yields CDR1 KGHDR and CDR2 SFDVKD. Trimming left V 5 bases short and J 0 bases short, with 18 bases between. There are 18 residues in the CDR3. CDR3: CATSGNPPGTSNTGELFF. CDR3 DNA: TGTGCCACCAGTGGCAATCCACCCGGGACATCGAACACCGGGGAGCTGTTTTTT.

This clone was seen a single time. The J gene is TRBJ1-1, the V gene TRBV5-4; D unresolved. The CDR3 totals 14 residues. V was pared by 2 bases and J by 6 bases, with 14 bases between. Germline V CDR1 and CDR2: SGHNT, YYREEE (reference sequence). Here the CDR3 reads CASSLKGGHPEAFF. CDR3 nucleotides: TGTGCCAGCAGCTTAAAAGGAGGGCACCCTGAAGCTTTCTTT.

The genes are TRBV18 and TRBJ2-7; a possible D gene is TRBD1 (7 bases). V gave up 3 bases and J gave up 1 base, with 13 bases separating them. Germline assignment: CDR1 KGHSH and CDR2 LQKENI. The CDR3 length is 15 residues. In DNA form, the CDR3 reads TGTGCCAGCTCACCCCAGGGGGGTTATTCCTACGAGCAGTACTTC. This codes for CASSPQGGYSYEQYF.

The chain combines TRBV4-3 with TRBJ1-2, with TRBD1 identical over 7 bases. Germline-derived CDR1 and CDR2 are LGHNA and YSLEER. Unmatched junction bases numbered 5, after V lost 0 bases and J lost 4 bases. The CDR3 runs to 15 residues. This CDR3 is CASSQEARDSYGYTF. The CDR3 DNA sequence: TGCGCCAGCAGCCAAGAGGCCAGGGACAGCTATGGCTACACCTTC.

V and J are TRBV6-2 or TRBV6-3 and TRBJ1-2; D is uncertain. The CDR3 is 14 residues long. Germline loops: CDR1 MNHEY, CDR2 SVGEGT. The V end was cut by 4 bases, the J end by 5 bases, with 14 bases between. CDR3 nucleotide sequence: TGTGCCAGCAGTTCAATCGGGTCCCGGTATGGCTACACCTTC. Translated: CASSSIGSRYGYTF.

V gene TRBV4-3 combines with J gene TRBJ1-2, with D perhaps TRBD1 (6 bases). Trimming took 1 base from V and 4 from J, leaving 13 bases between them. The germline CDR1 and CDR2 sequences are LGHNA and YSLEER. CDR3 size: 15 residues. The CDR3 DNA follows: TGCGCCAGCAGCCAAGTTGAGGGGGTTGGCTATGGCTACACCTTC. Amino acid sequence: CASSQVEGVGYGYTF.